This T cell receptor beta chain was observed in a study of T cells in Graves' hyperthyroidism and ophthalmopathy. General study findings and limits: Most expanded thyroid clonotypes above 0.001 also appeared in blood.

The V gene end was trimmed by 6 bases and the J gene end by 3 bases; junction bases not matched to a gene: 4. Germline V gene lookup returns CDR1 MNHEY and CDR2 SVGEGT. The CDR3 totals 14 residues. Researchers took RNA transcripts and amplified the TCR beta CDR3 regions from them. An initial round of RT-PCR targeting the TCR CDR3 relied on the HTBI primer set. TCRdb recomputed calls from the multiplex PCR reads with MiXCR, one row per CDR3 protein. The sample lists nearly 600,000 distinct CDR3 sequences, approximately 15% occurring once. This clonotype occurred many times. Its specificity is not known. Patients were excluded for uncontrolled infection, other autoimmune disease, pregnancy or lactation. The diagnostic basis comprised clinical symptoms, serum thyroxine and TRAb, thyroid ultrasound and orbital computed tomography. Fresh peripheral blood, 10 ml, yielded the PBMCs.

Sample: blood. This receptor was taken from a young woman with Graves' ophthalmopathy. This rearrangement joins TRBV6-2 or TRBV6-3 to TRBJ2-1, with 8 bases that match TRBD2. The CDR3 nucleotides are TGTGCCAGCAGCACTAGCGGAATCTACAATGAGCAGTTCTTC. Protein product: CASSTSGIYNEQFF.